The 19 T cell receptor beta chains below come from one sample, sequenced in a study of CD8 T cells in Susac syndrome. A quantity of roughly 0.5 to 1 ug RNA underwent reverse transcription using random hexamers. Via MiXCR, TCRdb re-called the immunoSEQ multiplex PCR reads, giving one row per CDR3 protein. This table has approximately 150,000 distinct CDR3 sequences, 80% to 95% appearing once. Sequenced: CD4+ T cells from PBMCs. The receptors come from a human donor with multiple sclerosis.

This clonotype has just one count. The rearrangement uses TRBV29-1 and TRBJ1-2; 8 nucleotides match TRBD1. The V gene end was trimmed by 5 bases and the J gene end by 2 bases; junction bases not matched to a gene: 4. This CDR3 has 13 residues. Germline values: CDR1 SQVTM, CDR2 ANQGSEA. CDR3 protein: CSVLAGGNYGYTF. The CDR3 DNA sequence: TGCAGCGTTCTGGCAGGGGGCAACTATGGCTACACCTTC.

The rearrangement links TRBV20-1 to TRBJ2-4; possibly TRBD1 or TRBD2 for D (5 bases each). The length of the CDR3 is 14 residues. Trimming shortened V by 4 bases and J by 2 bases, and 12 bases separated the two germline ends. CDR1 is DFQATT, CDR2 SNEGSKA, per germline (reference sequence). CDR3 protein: CSAKRPGPKNIQYF. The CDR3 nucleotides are TGCAGTGCTAAAAGGCCGGGGCCCAAAAACATTCAGTACTTC.

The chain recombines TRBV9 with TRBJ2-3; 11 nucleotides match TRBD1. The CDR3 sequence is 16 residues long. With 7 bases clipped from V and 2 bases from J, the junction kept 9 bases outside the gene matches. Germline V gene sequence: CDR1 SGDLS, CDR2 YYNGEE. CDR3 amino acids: CASARTGGENTDTQYF. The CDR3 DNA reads TGTGCCAGCGCACGGACAGGGGGCGAGAACACAGATACGCAGTATTTT. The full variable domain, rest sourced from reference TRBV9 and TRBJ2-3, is DSGVTQTPKHLITATGQRVTLRCSPRSGDLSVYWYQQSLDQGLQFLIQYYNGEERAKGNILERFSAQQFPDLHSELNLSSLELGDSALYFCASARTGGENTDTQYFGPGTRLTVL.

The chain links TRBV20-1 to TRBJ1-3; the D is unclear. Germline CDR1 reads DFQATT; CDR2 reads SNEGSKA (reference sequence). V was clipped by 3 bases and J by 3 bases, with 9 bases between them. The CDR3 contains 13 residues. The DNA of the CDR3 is TGCAGTGCTAGGGTAGTAAATGGAAACACCATATATTTT. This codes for CSARVVNGNTIYF.

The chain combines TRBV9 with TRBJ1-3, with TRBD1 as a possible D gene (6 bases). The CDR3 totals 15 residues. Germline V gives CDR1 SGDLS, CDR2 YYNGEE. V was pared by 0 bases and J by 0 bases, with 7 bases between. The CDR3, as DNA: TGTGCCAGCAGCGTAGGACAGGTCTCTGGAAACACCATATATTTT. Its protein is CASSVGQVSGNTIYF.

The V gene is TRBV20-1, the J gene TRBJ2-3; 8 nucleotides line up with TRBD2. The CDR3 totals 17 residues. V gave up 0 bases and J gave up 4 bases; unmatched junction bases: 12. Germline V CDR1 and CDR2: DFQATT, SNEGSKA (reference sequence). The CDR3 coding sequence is TGCAGTGCTAGAGATCGGGGTCGGGGGGGGTTGTCAGATACGCAGTATTTT. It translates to CSARDRGRGGLSDTQYF.

This CDR3 is CASVGEGLGANVLTF. In DNA, the CDR3 is TGTGCCAGTGTCGGGGAGGGGCTCGGGGCCAACGTCCTGACTTTC. The chain is built from TRBV19 and TRBJ2-6; 7 bases match TRBD2. V shed 8 bases and J 4 bases; nucleotides not matched to a gene: 8. Germline V gene data show CDR1 as LNHDA and CDR2 as SQIVND (reference sequence). There are 15 residues in the CDR3.

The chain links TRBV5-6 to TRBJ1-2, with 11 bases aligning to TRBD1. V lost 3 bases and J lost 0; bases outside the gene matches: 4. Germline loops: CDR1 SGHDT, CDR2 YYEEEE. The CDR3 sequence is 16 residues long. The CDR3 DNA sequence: TGTGCCAGCAGCTACGGACAGGGGGCGTCTAACTATGGCTACACCTTC. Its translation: CASSYGQGASNYGYTF. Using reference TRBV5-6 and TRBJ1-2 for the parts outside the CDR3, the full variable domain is DAGVTQSPTHLIKTRGQQVTLRCSPKSGHDTVSWYQQALGQGPQFIFQYYEEEERQRGNFPDRFSGHQFPNYSSELNVNALLLGDSALYLCASSYGQGASNYGYTFGSGTRLTVV.

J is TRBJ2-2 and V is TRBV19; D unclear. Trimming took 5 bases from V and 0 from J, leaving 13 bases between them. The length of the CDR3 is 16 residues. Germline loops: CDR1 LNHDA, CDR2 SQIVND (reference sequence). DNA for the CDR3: TGTGCCAGTAGTGAGGTTACCGCGCCGAACACCGGGGAGCTGTTTTTT. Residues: CASSEVTAPNTGELFF.

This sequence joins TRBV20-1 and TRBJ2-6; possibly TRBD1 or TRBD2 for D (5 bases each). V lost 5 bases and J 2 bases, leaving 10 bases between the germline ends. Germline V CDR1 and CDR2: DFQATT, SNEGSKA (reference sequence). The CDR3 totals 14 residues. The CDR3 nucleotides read TGCAGTGCTCCGAGGGGCCCTGGGGCCAACGTCCTGACTTTC. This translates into CSAPRGPGANVLTF.

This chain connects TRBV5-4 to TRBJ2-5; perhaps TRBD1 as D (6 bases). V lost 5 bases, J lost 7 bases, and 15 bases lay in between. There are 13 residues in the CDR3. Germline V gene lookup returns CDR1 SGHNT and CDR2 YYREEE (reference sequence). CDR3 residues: CASSSQGWVTQYF. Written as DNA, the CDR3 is TGTGCCAGCAGTTCCCAGGGGTGGGTGACCCAGTACTTC.

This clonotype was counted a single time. For the CDR3, the DNA is TGTGCCACCCTGCGGACCCACTCTGGAAACACCATATATTTT. This codes for CATLRTHSGNTIYF. The V call is TRBV24-1, the J call TRBJ1-3; D is ambiguous. The CDR3 is 14 amino acids. Per the germline V gene, CDR1 is KGHDR and CDR2 is SFDVKD. The germline V and J ends were trimmed by 9 bases and 0 bases, with 11 bases remaining between them.

As DNA, the CDR3 is TGCAGTGCTAGATATGACAGGGGCTACGAGCAGTACTTC. Residues: CSARYDRGYEQYF. The gene calls are TRBV20-1 and TRBJ2-7, with TRBD1 matching 8 bases. V gave up 2 bases and J gave up 3 bases; unmatched junction bases: 3. CDR1 and CDR2 from the germline V gene are DFQATT and SNEGSKA (reference sequence). The CDR3 contains 13 residues.

DNA of the CDR3: TGTGCCAGCAGGACAGGGTGGAATTCACCCCTCCACTTT. This translates into CASRTGWNSPLHF. V usage is TRBV7-9 and J usage is TRBJ1-6; 7 bases are shared with TRBD1. Germline lookup yields CDR1 SEHNR and CDR2 FQNEAQ (reference sequence). The CDR3 has 13 residues. J was trimmed by 7 bases and V by 6 bases; bases with no gene match: 3.

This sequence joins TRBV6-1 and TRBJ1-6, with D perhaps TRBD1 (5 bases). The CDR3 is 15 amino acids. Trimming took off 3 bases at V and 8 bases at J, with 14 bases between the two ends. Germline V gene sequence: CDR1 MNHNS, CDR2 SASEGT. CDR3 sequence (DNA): TGTGCCAGCAGTGAGAGGGGTGGAGTTGATTCACCCCTCCACTTT. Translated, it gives CASSERGGVDSPLHF.

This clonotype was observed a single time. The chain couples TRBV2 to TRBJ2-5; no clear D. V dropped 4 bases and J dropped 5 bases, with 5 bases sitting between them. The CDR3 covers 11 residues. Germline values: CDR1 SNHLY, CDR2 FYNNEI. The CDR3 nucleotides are TGTGCCAGCAGTGTGGTGGAGACCCAGTACTTC. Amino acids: CASSVVETQYF.

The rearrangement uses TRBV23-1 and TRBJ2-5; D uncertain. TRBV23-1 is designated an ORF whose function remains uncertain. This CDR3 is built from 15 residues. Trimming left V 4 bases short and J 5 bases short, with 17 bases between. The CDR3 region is CASSPLEQPSETQYF. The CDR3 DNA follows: TGCGCCAGCAGTCCCTTGGAACAGCCTAGTGAGACCCAGTACTTC.

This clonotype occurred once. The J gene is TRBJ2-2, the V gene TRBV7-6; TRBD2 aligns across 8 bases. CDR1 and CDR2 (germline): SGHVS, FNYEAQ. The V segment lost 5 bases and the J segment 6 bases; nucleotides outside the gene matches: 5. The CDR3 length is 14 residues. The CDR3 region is CASSHPGLAGELFF. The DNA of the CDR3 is TGTGCCAGCAGCCACCCGGGACTAGCCGGGGAGCTGTTTTTT.

DNA for the CDR3: TGTGCCAGCATGGACTTTACTAGCGGCAATGAGCAGTTCTTC. Its protein is CASMDFTSGNEQFF. The chain employs TRBV6-6 and TRBJ2-1, with 8 bases aligning to TRBD2. This CDR3 spans 14 amino acids. Germline CDR1 is MNHNY and CDR2 is SVGAGI (reference sequence). With V trimmed by 7 bases and J by 6 bases, 8 bases remained unmatched.